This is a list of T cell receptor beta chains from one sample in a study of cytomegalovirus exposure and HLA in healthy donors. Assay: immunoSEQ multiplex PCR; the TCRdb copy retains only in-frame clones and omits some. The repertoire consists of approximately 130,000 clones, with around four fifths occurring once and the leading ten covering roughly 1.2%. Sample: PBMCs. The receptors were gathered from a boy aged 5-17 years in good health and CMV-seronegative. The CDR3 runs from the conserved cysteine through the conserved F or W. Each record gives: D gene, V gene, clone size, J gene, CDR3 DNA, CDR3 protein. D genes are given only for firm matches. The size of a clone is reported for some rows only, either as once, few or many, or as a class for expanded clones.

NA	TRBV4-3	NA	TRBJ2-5	TGCGCCAGCAGCCAAGGCAGGGCCGGCCAAGAGACCCAGTACTTC	CASSQGRAGQETQYF
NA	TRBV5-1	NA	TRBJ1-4	TGCGCCAGCAGCTTGGGGACAGCAGCAGGTGAAAAACTGTTTTTT	CASSLGTAAGEKLFF
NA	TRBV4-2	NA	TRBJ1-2	TGTGCCAGCAGCCAAGGCACAGTGGCTAACTATGGCTACACCTTC	CASSQGTVANYGYTF
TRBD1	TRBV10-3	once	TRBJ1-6	TGTGCCATCGGACGGGACAGTGGGAATTCACCCCTCCACTTT	CAIGRDSGNSPLHF
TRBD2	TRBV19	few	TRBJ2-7	TGTGCCAGTAGTATGACTAGCGCTACCTACGAGCAGTACTTC	CASSMTSATYEQYF
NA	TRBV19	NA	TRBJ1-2	TGTGCCAGTAAAGGGGACTACTATGGCTACACCTTC	CASKGDYYGYTF
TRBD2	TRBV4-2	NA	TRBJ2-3	TGTGCCAGCAGCCAAGAACTCGCGGGAGGCGGCACAGATACGCAGTATTTT	CASSQELAGGGTDTQYF
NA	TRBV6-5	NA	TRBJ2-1	TGTGCCAGCGGGGAGGGGGATGAGCAGTTCTTC	CASGEGDEQFF
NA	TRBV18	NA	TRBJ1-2	TGTGCCAGCTCACAGAGACAGCCCGTTCACTATGGCTACACCTTC	CASSQRQPVHYGYTF
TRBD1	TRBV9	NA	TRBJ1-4	TGTGCCAGCAGCGTAGGGGACAGGGGAGGTGAAAAACTGTTTTTT	CASSVGDRGGEKLFF
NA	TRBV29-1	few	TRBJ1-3	TGCAGCGCCCAACGGCCAGGGGGAAACACCATATATTTT	CSAQRPGGNTIYF
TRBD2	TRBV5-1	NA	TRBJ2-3	TGCGCCAGCAGCCAGATTAGCGGGAGAGATACGCAGTATTTT	CASSQISGRDTQYF
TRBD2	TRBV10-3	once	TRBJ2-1	TGTGCCACCACTAGCGGCTCCTACAATGAGCAGTTCTTC	CATTSGSYNEQFF
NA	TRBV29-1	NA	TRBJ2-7	TGCAGCGTTCGGGGACTCGTCGAGTACGAGCAGTACTTC	CSVRGLVEYEQYF
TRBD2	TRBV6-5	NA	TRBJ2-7	TGTGCCAGCAGTTACGAGCGGGAGGTACAAGAGCAGTACTTC	CASSYEREVQEQYF